Listed below are T cell receptor beta chains from one sample, sequenced in a study of blood T cells in healthy people across ages. Via MiXCR, TCRdb re-called the 5' RACE reads, giving one row per CDR3 protein. The repertoire holds some 1.7 million distinct CDR3 sequences, with under 30% as singletons. The sequenced material came from blood. The receptors were gathered from a woman aged 25 to 39 in good health. Each CDR3 is given with its conserved first and last residue. D genes are given only for firm matches. Clone size is stated in some rows and not others, as once, few, many or a class when expanded.

>TRBV2|-|TRBJ2-5|TRBD1
TGTGCCAGCAGAGGGACAGCCTATTATGAGCAGTACTTC
CASRGTAYYEQYF
>TRBV5-1|-|TRBJ1-2|TRBD1
TGCGCCAGCAGCTTGCTGGGACAGGAGGGTCCTAACTATGGCTACACCTTC
CASSLLGQEGPNYGYTF
>TRBV25-1|few|TRBJ1-6|-
TGTGCCAGCCGACAGGACGAGGCTTCACCCCTCCACTTT
CASRQDEASPLHF
>TRBV15|many|TRBJ2-5|-
TGTGCCACCAGCAGAGATCAGGCCCGGGGAGTAGGAGAGACCCAGTACTTC
CATSRDQARGVGETQYF
>TRBV3-1|-|TRBJ1-1|TRBD1
TGTGCCAGCAGAACCAACAGGGGGCAAGCTTTCTTT
CASRTNRGQAFF
>TRBV14|-|TRBJ1-4|TRBD1
TGTGCCAGCAGCCACTCCTCCGGGACAGGGGTGAGAAAAAAACTGTTTTTT
CASSHSSGTGVRKKLFF
>TRBV11-2|-|TRBJ2-7|-
TGTGCCAGCAGCCGGCTTACTGACGAGCAGTACTTC
CASSRLTDEQYF
>TRBV24-1|-|TRBJ2-2|-
TGTGCCACCAGTGATTACCGGGGCGCCGGGGAGCTGTTTTTT
CATSDYRGAGELFF
>TRBV20-1|few|TRBJ1-4|-
TGCAGTGCCGGACAGAATAATGAAGAACTGTTTTTT
CSAGQNNEELFF
>TRBV6-5|many|TRBJ2-7|-
TGTGCCAGCAGTGGGACATCCCAGGCCTACGAGCAGTACTTC
CASSGTSQAYEQYF
>TRBV28|few|TRBJ2-7|-
TGTGCCAGCAGTTCGGGTCCCGGGCAGGGGATAAGGTACGAGCAGTACTTC
CASSSGPGQGIRYEQYF
>TRBV14|-|TRBJ2-3|TRBD2
TGTGCCAGCAGCCAAGGTGGGACTAGCGGGACAGATACGCAGTATTTT
CASSQGGTSGTDTQYF
>TRBV24-1|few|TRBJ2-1|TRBD1
TGTGCCACCAGTGATCCCAGGGGGTCCGAGCAGTTCTTC
CATSDPRGSEQFF